This T cell receptor beta chain emerged from a study of PD-L1 blockade in urothelial cancer. The wider study: Blood gave a median around 150,000 T cells.

The study's findings and limits: When pretreatment blood TCR clonality was below the median, it predicted better survival.

Assay: immunoSEQ multiplex PCR; the TCRdb copy retains only in-frame clones and omits some. The table lists 46,000 or so clones, around 90% of them singletons. CDR1 is SGHNT and CDR2 is YYREEE in the germline V gene (reference sequence). The V end was cut by 0 bases, the J end by 13 bases, with 18 bases between. This CDR3 region has 14 residues. Comment on this clone: What it recognizes is unknown.

The V gene is TRBV5-4, the J gene TRBJ2-3, with D possibly matching TRBD1 (6 bases). This receptor was identified in a man aged 55 to 69 with urothelial cancer. This material consisted of PBMCs, taken around atezolizumab (anti-PD-L1) treatment. This CDR3 is CASSLAPGTLREYF. The CDR3 DNA sequence: TGTGCCAGCAGCTTGGCCCCCGGGACACTAAGGGAGTATTTT.